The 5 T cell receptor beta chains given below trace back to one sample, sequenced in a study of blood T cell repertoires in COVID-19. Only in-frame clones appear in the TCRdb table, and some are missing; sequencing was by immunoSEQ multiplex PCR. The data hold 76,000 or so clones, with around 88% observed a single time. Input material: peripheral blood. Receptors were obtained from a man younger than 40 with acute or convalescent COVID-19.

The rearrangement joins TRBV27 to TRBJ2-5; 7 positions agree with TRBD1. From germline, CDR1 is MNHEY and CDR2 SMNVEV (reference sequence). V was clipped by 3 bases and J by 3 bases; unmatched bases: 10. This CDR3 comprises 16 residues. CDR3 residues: CASSFLRDRAEETQYF. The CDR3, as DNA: TGTGCCAGCAGTTTCCTAAGGGACAGAGCCGAAGAGACCCAGTACTTC.

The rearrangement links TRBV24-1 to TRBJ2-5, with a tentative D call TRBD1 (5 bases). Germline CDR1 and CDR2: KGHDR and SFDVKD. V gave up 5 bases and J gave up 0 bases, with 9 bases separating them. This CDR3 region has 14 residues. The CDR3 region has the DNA TGTGCCACCAGTGCTACAGGTTACCAAGAGACCCAGTACTTC. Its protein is CATSATGYQETQYF.

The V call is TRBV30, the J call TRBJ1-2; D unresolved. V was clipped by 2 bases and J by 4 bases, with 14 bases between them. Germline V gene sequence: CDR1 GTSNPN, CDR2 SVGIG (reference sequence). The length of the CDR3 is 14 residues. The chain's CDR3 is CAWSSPTRFYGYTF. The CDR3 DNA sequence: TGTGCCTGGAGTTCTCCGACACGGTTCTATGGCTACACCTTC.

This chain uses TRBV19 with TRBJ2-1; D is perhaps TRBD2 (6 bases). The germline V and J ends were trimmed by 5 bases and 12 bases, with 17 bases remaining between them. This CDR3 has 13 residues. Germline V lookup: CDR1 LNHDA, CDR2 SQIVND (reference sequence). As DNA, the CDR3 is TGTGCCAGTAGTCAGGGACTTCAAAGTACGCAGTTCTTC. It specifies CASSQGLQSTQFF.

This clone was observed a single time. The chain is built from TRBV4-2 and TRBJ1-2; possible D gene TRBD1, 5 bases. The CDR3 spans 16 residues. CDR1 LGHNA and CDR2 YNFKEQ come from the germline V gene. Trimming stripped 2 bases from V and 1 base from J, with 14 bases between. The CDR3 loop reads CASSQKLGGGNYGYTF. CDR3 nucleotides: TGTGCCAGCAGCCAAAAACTTGGGGGGGGTAACTATGGCTACACCTTC.